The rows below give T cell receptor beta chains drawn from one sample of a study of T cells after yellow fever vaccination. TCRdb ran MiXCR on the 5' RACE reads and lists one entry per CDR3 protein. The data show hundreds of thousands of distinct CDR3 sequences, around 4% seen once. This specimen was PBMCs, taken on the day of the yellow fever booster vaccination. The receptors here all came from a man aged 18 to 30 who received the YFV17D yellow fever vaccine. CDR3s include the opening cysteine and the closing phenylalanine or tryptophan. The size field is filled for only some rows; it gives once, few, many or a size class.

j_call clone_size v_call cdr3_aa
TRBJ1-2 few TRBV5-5 CASSPTLTERAHF
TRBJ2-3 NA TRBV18 CASSPGVIRDTQYF
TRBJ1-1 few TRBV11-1 CASSLVPGIEAFF
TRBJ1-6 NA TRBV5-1 CASSLGDKDSPLHF
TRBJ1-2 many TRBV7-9 CASSLPDREGGYTF
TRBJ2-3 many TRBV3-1 CASSHRDRVPDTQYF
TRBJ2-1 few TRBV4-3 CASSQGTSYNEQFF
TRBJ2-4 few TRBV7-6 CASSLGRGGRDIQYF
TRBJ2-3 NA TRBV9 CASSVVGVADTQYF
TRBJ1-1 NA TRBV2 CASTKGGWGTEAFF
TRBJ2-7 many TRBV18 CASSPGQAFYEQYF
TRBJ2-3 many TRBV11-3 CASSLDPPTGSFTDTQYF
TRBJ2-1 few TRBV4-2 CASSQEGLAGRYNEQFF
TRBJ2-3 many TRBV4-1 CASSPALSADTQYF
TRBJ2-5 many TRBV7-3 CASSLIGRRRQETQYF
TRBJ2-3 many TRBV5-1 CASSLSGTGEDTQYF
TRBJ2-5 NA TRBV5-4 CASSLDTGETQYF
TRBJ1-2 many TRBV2 CASKARGEGYTF
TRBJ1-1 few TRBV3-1 CASSQDLPPGLAFF
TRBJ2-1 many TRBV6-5 CASSQNTANNEQFF
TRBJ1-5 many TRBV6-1 CASGGQGNNQPQHF
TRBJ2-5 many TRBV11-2 CASSRRTGGSETQYF
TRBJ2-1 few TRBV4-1 CASSPGQGPFNEQFF
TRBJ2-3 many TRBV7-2 CASSSSGYTDTQYF
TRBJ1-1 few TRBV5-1 CASSLYGPDTEAFF
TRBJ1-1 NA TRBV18 CASSQQGIITEAFF
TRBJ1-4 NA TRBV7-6 CASSSTFGEKLFF
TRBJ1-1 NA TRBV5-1 CASSLPGQATEAFF
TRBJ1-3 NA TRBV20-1 CSARDGDSGNTIYF
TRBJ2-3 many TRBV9 CASSVEAGSSTDTQYF
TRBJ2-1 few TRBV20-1 CSASTGTPLNEQFF
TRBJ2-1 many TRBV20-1 CSARDRTGPYNEQFF
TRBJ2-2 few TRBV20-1 CSAPGIARTGELFF
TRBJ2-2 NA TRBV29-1 CSVYRTNTGELFF
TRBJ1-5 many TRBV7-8 CASSFRQGSLNQPQHF
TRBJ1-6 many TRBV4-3 CASSSAFPGQGSPLHF
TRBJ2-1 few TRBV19 CASSPRSGRYYGTNEQFF
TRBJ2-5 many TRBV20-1 CSASHGETQYF
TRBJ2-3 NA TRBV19 CASSTRGPDTQYF
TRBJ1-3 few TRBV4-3 CASSQDNGPGNTIYF
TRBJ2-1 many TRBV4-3 CASSQDGERGYYNEQFF
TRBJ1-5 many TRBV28 CASSLLGLRNQPQHF
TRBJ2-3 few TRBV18 CASSPGQAIDTQYF
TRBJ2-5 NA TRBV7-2 CASSRQGLGETQYF
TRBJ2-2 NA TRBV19 CASKGQGPTGELFF